This passage covers 25 T cell receptor beta chains from one sample sequenced in a study of T cells expressing NK-cell markers. From the 5' RACE reads, TCRdb lists one entry per CDR3 protein and no DNA. The table for this sample gives about 380,000 distinct CDR3 sequences. Material for sequencing was blood T cells: a sorted CD56 or NKG2C T cell subset, CD4+ or CD8+ T cells, or bulk PBMC T cells (not recorded which). These receptors all come from a man aged 18 to 69 in good health.

The J gene is TRBJ1-2, the V gene TRBV12-3 or TRBV12-4. The CDR3 contains 14 residues. The CDR3 protein is CASSFGRTLYGYTF.

The chain carries TRBV9 and TRBJ1-2; no DNA is available, so the TRBD1 call from TCRdb remains unchecked. CDR1 and CDR2 from the germline V gene are SGDLS and YYNGEE. The CDR3 is made up of 16 amino acids. CDR3: CASSPRRQGNMHGYTF. Drawing the rest from reference TRBV9 and TRBJ1-2, the complete variable domain is DSGVTQTPKHLITATGQRVTLRCSPRSGDLSVYWYQQSLDQGLQFLIQYYNGEERAKGNILERFSAQQFPDLHSELNLSSLELGDSALYFCASSPRRQGNMHGYTFGSGTRLTVV.

V usage is TRBV5-1 and J usage is TRBJ2-1. This CDR3 comprises 15 residues. The germline V gene has CDR1 SGHRS and CDR2 YFSETQ. The CDR3 loop is CASSLARSPYNEQFF. Supplemented by reference TRBV5-1 and TRBJ2-1, the full variable domain reads KAGVTQTPRYLIKTRGQQVTLSCSPISGHRSVSWYQQTPGQGLQFLFEYFSETQRNKGNFPGRFSGRQFSNSRSEMNVSTLELGDSALYLCASSLARSPYNEQFFGPGTRLTVL.

This chain connects TRBV12-3 or TRBV12-4 to TRBJ1-4. CDR3 length: 17 residues. The CDR3 spells CASSLSYGPSWDEKLFF.

The chain uses TRBV5-1 and TRBJ2-1; absent DNA, TCRdb's TRBD2 call cannot be checked. CDR1 is SGHRS, CDR2 YFSETQ, per germline. The CDR3 sequence is 17 residues long. The CDR3 spells CASSLEARGGRGNEQFF.

The rearrangement links TRBV5-1 to TRBJ2-1; with no DNA, the TCRdb D assignment of TRBD1 cannot be verified. Per the germline V gene, CDR1 is SGHRS and CDR2 is YFSETQ. The CDR3 is made up of 11 amino acids. The CDR3 sequence is CASEGGNEQFF.

This chain uses TRBV6-1 with TRBJ2-5; TCRdb returns TRBD1, unconfirmable since there is no DNA. Germline CDR1 is MNHNS and CDR2 is SASEGT. This CDR3 comprises 15 residues. The CDR3 sequence is CASSAIGNLQETQYF.

The V gene is TRBV15, the J gene TRBJ2-7; TCRdb returns TRBD1, unconfirmable since there is no DNA. Germline values: CDR1 LNHNV, CDR2 YYDKDF (reference sequence). This CDR3 spans 15 amino acids. The CDR3 loop is CATSKGGTGGNEQYF.

CDR3 amino acids: CASSNRRAPNYGYTF. The V call is TRBV7-2, the J call TRBJ1-2. Germline-derived CDR1 and CDR2 are SGHTA and FQGNSA. The CDR3 totals 15 residues.

The chain has TRBV5-1 and TRBJ2-5; lacking DNA, the TRBD2 call made by TCRdb goes unchecked. Germline V CDR1 and CDR2: SGHRS, YFSETQ. The CDR3 extends over 15 amino acids. This chain's CDR3 is CASIGLAGPAETQYF.

This chain uses TRBV5-1 with TRBJ2-4; TCRdb designates TRBD1, a call that cannot be tested without DNA. In germline, CDR1 is SGHRS, CDR2 YFSETQ. This CDR3 comprises 15 residues. This chain's CDR3 is CASSLSQGGKNIQYF.

The chain uses TRBV5-6 and TRBJ1-4; the D call from TCRdb, TRBD1, cannot be confirmed without DNA. Germline V gives CDR1 SGHDT, CDR2 YYEEEE. This CDR3 has 14 amino acids. The CDR3 sequence: CASRRQGDNEKLFF.

The chain is built from TRBV6-2 or TRBV6-3 and TRBJ1-4. Germline CDR1 MNHEY, CDR2 SVGEGT. The CDR3 runs to 14 residues. This CDR3 reads CASSEDGDNEKLFF.

The V and J genes are TRBV20-1 and TRBJ2-5. Looked up from germline, CDR1 is DFQATT and CDR2 is SNEGSKA (reference sequence). The CDR3 is made up of 13 amino acids. This chain's CDR3 is CSAQTSGRETQYF.

The chain's CDR3 is CASSEALPGYGYTF. The chain employs TRBV6-1 and TRBJ1-2. The CDR3 runs to 14 residues. Germline assignment: CDR1 MNHNS and CDR2 SASEGT.

J is TRBJ2-2 and V is TRBV2; TCRdb outputs TRBD2, but without DNA this stays unchecked. Per germline, CDR1 SNHLY and CDR2 FYNNEI. This CDR3 has 16 residues. This CDR3 is CASSDKLAGNLGELFF.

This chain joins TRBV6-5 and TRBJ1-2. The V gene's germline CDR1 is MNHEY and CDR2 SVGAGI. The CDR3 spans 15 residues. CDR3 sequence reads: CASSYTGRSNYGYTF.

The genes are TRBV7-9 and TRBJ2-2; TCRdb's assignment of TRBD1 cannot be checked, as there is no DNA. This CDR3 has 16 residues. CDR1 and CDR2 (germline): SEHNR, FQNEAQ (reference sequence). CDR3 loop: CASSLVGRGIAGELFF.

The chain employs TRBV18 and TRBJ2-7; the TRBD1 assignment by TCRdb is unverifiable without DNA. The CDR3 covers 13 residues. CDR1 is KGHSH, CDR2 LQKENI, per germline. The CDR3 protein is CASSHDRGYEQYF. Full variable domain (missing parts from reference TRBV18 and TRBJ2-7): NAGVMQNPRHLVRRRGQEARLRCSPMKGHSHVYWYRQLPEEGLKFMVYLQKENIIDESGMPKERFSAEFPKEGPSILRIQQVVRGDSAAYFCASSHDRGYEQYFGPGTRLTVT.

V and J are TRBV6-5 and TRBJ1-5. CDR1 is MNHEY, CDR2 SVGAGI, per germline. This CDR3 region has 16 residues. CDR3: CASSYSGQPGGQPQHF.

This chain connects TRBV2 to TRBJ2-7; TCRdb picks TRBD1, but there is no DNA to check that call. CDR1 SNHLY and CDR2 FYNNEI come from the germline V gene. CDR3 size: 14 residues. CDR3 amino acids: CASSEPPGSNEQYF.

The J gene is TRBJ1-5, the V gene TRBV7-9; TCRdb calls TRBD1, which cannot be checked without DNA. The CDR3 is made up of 17 amino acids. Germline CDR1 reads SEHNR; CDR2 reads FQNEAQ (reference sequence). The CDR3: CASSLAVGQASNQPQHF. The complete variable domain, with remaining parts taken from reference TRBV7-9 and TRBJ1-5, reads DTGVSQNPRHKITKRGQNVTFRCDPISEHNRLYWYRQTLGQGPEFLTYFQNEAQLEKSRLLSDRFSAERPKGSFSTLEIQRTEQGDSAMYLCASSLAVGQASNQPQHFGDGTRLSIL.

The chain links TRBV20-1 to TRBJ2-1; no DNA is available, so the TRBD1 call from TCRdb remains unchecked. This CDR3 region has 14 residues. Germline CDR1 is DFQATT and CDR2 is SNEGSKA (reference sequence). The CDR3 is CSAKRRDTDNEQFF.

The CDR3: CSARDLRTSGTRRETQYF. This chain connects TRBV20-1 to TRBJ2-5; TCRdb proposes TRBD2, but this gene call is untestable without DNA. The CDR3 sequence is 18 residues long. Germline V gives CDR1 DFQATT, CDR2 SNEGSKA (reference sequence).

The rearrangement uses TRBV7-8 and TRBJ1-5. This CDR3 is 15 amino acids long. CDR1 SGHVS and CDR2 FQNEAQ come from the germline V gene. The CDR3 region is CASSPSLGSNQPQHF.